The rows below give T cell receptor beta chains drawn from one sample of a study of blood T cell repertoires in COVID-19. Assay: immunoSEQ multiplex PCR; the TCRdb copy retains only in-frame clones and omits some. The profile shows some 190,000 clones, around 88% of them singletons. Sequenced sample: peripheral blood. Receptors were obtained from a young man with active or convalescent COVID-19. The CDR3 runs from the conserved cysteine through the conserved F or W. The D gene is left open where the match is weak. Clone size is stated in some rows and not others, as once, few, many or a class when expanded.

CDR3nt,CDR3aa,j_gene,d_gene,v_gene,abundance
TGCGCCAGCAGTGAGGGACAGGGGGCCGCCGGGGAGCTGTTTTTT,CASSEGQGAAGELFF,TRBJ2-2,TRBD1,TRBV10-1,.
TGTGCCAGCAGTGAAGCGTGGCCCCTTGGAGTTGTGGAGCAGTACTTC,CASSEAWPLGVVEQYF,TRBJ2-7,.,TRBV2,.
TGTGCCAGCACAGCGCGGGAGCCGGTGGAAGAGCAGTTCTTC,CASTAREPVEEQFF,TRBJ2-1,TRBD2,TRBV7-9,.
TGTGCCATCAGTGAGTCCGACAGGGGTCGCACTGAAGCTTTCTTT,CAISESDRGRTEAFF,TRBJ1-1,TRBD1,TRBV10-3,.
TGTGCCAGCAGTTTAGTCGCGTCGTTCTACACTGAAGCTTTCTTT,CASSLVASFYTEAFF,TRBJ1-1,.,TRBV28,.
TGTGCCAGCAGCTTATCGGACTTGGGTCAGCCCCAGCATTTT,CASSLSDLGQPQHF,TRBJ1-5,.,TRBV7-2,.
TGTGCCAGCAGTGATAGCGGGAGAAGGCTCACCGATGAGCAGTTCTTC,CASSDSGRRLTDEQFF,TRBJ2-1,TRBD2,TRBV25-1,many
TGTGCCAGCAGCGTTTCGAGCGGGAGGGTGGACACCGGGGAGCTGTTTTTT,CASSVSSGRVDTGELFF,TRBJ2-2,TRBD2,TRBV9,once
TGTGCCAGCAGATTCTCGGGACAGATTTACAATGAGCAGTTCTTC,CASRFSGQIYNEQFF,TRBJ2-1,TRBD1,TRBV11-2,.
TGTGCCAGCAGCCAATCAGGGGCGACCGCCTCTGGAAACACCATATATTTT,CASSQSGATASGNTIYF,TRBJ1-3,.,TRBV16,once
TGTGCCAGCAGCTTAAGGCAGGGTAATGAAAAACTGTTTTTT,CASSLRQGNEKLFF,TRBJ1-4,.,TRBV7-9,.